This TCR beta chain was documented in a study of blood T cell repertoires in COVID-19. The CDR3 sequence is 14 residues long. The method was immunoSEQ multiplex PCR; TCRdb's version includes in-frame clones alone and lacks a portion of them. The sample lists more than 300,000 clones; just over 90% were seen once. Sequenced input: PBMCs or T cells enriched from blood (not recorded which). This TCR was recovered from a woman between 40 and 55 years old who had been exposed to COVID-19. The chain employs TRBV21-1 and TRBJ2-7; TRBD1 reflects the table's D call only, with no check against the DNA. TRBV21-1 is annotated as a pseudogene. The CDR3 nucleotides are TGTGCCAGCAGCAAAGGGGACAGGATCTACGAGCAGTACTTC. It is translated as CASSKGDRIYEQYF.